The 30 T cell receptor beta chains in this list originate from one sample, sequenced in a study of shared T cell receptors in the human thymus. Some clones are missing from TCRdb's copy, which holds only in-frame ones; the method was immunoSEQ multiplex PCR. Counted here are 550,000 to 800,000 clones, 80% to 90% occurring once; the ten biggest clones make up roughly 0.01%. This sample was shared with a second study, whose subject was human thymus T cells.

The sequencing sample was made of thymocytes. These receptors came from a girl under two years old with a congenital heart defect.

This sequence joins TRBV20-1 and TRBJ2-7, with D maybe TRBD1 (6 bases). Germline CDR1 DFQATT, CDR2 SNEGSKA (reference sequence). The length of the CDR3 is 11 residues. The V end lost 4 bases, the J end lost 6 bases, and 10 bases lay between the germline ends. CDR3 DNA: TGCAGTGCTAAACAGGGTTCCGAGCAGTACTTC. It specifies CSAKQGSEQYF.

This chain links TRBV29-1 with TRBJ1-4; tentative D call: TRBD1 (6 bases). The germline V and J ends were trimmed by 4 bases and 1 base, with 13 bases remaining between them. Germline assignment: CDR1 SQVTM and CDR2 ANQGSEA. CDR3 length: 15 amino acids. The CDR3 DNA reads as TGCAGCGTTGTAGTTGTGGGACAAACTAATGAAAAACTGTTTTTT. It is translated as CSVVVVGQTNEKLFF.

This chain connects TRBV5-1 to TRBJ1-6, with 7 bases fitting TRBD1. The ends lost 2 bases at V and 7 bases at J; junction bases unmatched: 3. Germline CDR1 and CDR2: SGHRS and YFSETQ. The CDR3 extends over 14 amino acids. CDR3 bases: TGCGCCAGCAGCTTCGGACAGGAAAATTCACCCCTCCACTTT. Translating gives CASSFGQENSPLHF.

The rearrangement links TRBV10-3 to TRBJ2-7, with TRBD2 identical over 7 bases. V shed 2 bases, J shed 6 bases, and the junction held 10 bases outside the gene matches. The CDR3 is 15 residues long. Germline lookup yields CDR1 ENHRY and CDR2 SYGVKD. The CDR3 protein is CAISEGRGDAGEQYF. CDR3 in DNA: TGTGCCATCAGTGAGGGACGGGGGGATGCGGGCGAGCAGTACTTC.

This clone has just one count. This chain joins TRBV6-4 and TRBJ2-1; D may be TRBD2 (7 bases). The CDR3 length is 13 residues. Per germline, CDR1 MRHNA and CDR2 SNTAGT. Trimming cost V 10 bases and J 9 bases, with 19 bases left between them. CDR3 sequence: CATKGGRFGEQFF. CDR3 nucleotide sequence: TGTGCCACCAAGGGGGGGCGTTTCGGTGAGCAGTTCTTC.

This chain joins TRBV10-3 and TRBJ1-1; 7 positions match TRBD1. This CDR3 is 14 amino acids long. Germline assignment: CDR1 ENHRY and CDR2 SYGVKD. Unmatched junction bases numbered 7, after V lost 6 bases and J lost 3 bases. The CDR3 DNA is TGTGCCATCAGCGCCGACAGGGACGACACTGAAGCTTTCTTT. This codes for CAISADRDDTEAFF.

This sequence joins TRBV27 and TRBJ1-2, with 8 positions matching TRBD1. V shed 6 bases, J shed 3 bases, and the junction held 9 bases outside the gene matches. From germline, CDR1 is MNHEY and CDR2 SMNVEV (reference sequence). The CDR3 is made up of 15 amino acids. CDR3 in DNA: TGTGCCAGCAGAGGGGGAGACAGGGGCGACTATGGCTACACCTTC. Amino acids: CASRGGDRGDYGYTF.

This clone was recorded only once. This sequence joins TRBV5-5 and TRBJ1-1, with no clear D. Looked up from germline, CDR1 is SGHKS and CDR2 is YYEKEE (reference sequence). V shed 0 bases and J shed 5 bases, with 8 bases lying between them. CDR3 size: 13 residues. The CDR3 is CASSLGEPTEAFF. In DNA form, the CDR3 reads TGTGCCAGCAGCTTGGGGGAGCCAACTGAAGCTTTCTTT.

V usage is TRBV7-2 and J usage is TRBJ2-1, with 10 positions matching TRBD2. Germline CDR1 SGHTA, CDR2 FQGNSA. V lost 7 bases and J lost 2; bases outside the gene matches: 11. The CDR3 totals 17 residues. CDR3 nucleotides: TGTGCCAGCATTGCGAGCGGGGGGGCCTTAGCCTACAATGAGCAGTTCTTC. Protein product: CASIASGGALAYNEQFF.

Note on this clone: The junction does not match germline at one end; this may be a read error. The chain uses TRBV2 and TRBJ2-3, with 7 bases aligning to TRBD1. The length of the CDR3 is 13 residues. The germline V gene encodes CDR1 SNHLY and CDR2 FYNNEI. In nucleotides, the CDR3 is TGTGCCAGCAGTGAAGGGAACGGACAGGTTCAACGTTTT. It is translated as CASSEGNGQVQRF.

The V and J genes are TRBV6-6 and TRBJ2-2, with D tentatively TRBD1 (5 bases). Germline-derived CDR1 and CDR2 are MNHNY and SVGAGI (reference sequence). CDR3 length: 15 residues. V lost 2 bases and J 5 bases, leaving 12 bases between the germline ends. The CDR3 loop reads CASSYARVGTGELFF. CDR3 sequence (DNA): TGTGCCAGCAGTTACGCCAGGGTAGGAACCGGGGAGCTGTTTTTT.

This clone occurred once. This CDR3 fails to terminate in the conserved phenylalanine or tryptophan, so it likely reflects a read error. This chain connects TRBV4-3 to TRBJ1-3; D might be TRBD1 (5 bases). Trimming left V 4 bases short and J 2 bases short, with 12 bases between. There are 15 residues in the CDR3. Germline CDR1 and CDR2: LGHNA and YSLEER. CDR3 sequence: CASSPDRGPGNTIYS. CDR3 nucleotides: TGCGCCAGCAGCCCCGACAGAGGTCCTGGAAACACCATATATTCT.

The rearrangement joins TRBV20-1 to TRBJ1-2; maybe TRBD1 (6 bases). The V gene's germline CDR1 is DFQATT and CDR2 SNEGSKA (reference sequence). V dropped 7 bases and J dropped 5 bases, with 11 bases sitting between them. This CDR3 has 11 amino acids. Here the CDR3 reads CSVQGWYGYTF. The CDR3 region has the DNA TGCAGTGTGCAGGGGTGGTATGGCTACACCTTC.

This chain joins TRBV6-1 and TRBJ2-5; D is possibly TRBD1 (5 bases). CDR3 length equals 13 residues. The germline gives CDR1 MNHNS, CDR2 SASEGT. V was cut by 10 bases and J by 5 bases, with 17 bases left in between. The CDR3 region has the DNA TGTGCCACCTTGGACAACTTTGAGGAGACCCAGTACTTC. Residues: CATLDNFEETQYF.

V gene TRBV6-1 combines with J gene TRBJ1-2; 8 bases map to TRBD1. This CDR3 spans 16 amino acids. Germline loops: CDR1 MNHNS, CDR2 SASEGT. V lost 2 bases to trimming and J lost 1 base; unmatched junction nucleotides: 6. CDR3 protein: CASSESPDRDNYGYTF. In DNA form, the CDR3 reads TGTGCCAGCAGTGAATCCCCGGACAGGGATAACTATGGCTACACCTTC.

The CDR3 loop reads CASSLNRGPPGDEAFF. CDR3 DNA: TGTGCCAGCAGCTTGAACAGGGGTCCCCCAGGGGATGAAGCTTTCTTT. The chain carries TRBV5-5 and TRBJ1-1, with 7 nucleotides matching TRBD1. Germline CDR1 reads SGHKS; CDR2 reads YYEKEE (reference sequence). V lost 1 base to trimming and J lost 7 bases; unmatched junction nucleotides: 13. The CDR3 consists of 16 residues. Full variable domain (rest looked up from reference TRBV5-5 and TRBJ1-1): DAGVTQSPTHLIKTRGQQVTLRCSPISGHKSVSWYQQVLGQGPQFIFQYYEKEERGRGNFPDRFSARQFPNYSSELNVNALLLGDSALYLCASSLNRGPPGDEAFFGQGTRLTVV.

This sequence joins TRBV11-2 and TRBJ1-2; 9 bases are a match to TRBD1. Germline V lookup: CDR1 SGHAT, CDR2 FQNNGV. V shed 3 bases and J 0 bases; nucleotides not matched to a gene: 11. The CDR3 spans 18 residues. The DNA of the CDR3 is TGTGCCAGCAGCTTGGGGGGGGACAGGGACTATACTAACTATGGCTACACCTTC. As protein: CASSLGGDRDYTNYGYTF.

V usage is TRBV5-6 and J usage is TRBJ1-5; 10 bases agree with TRBD1. CDR3 size: 19 residues. With V trimmed by 1 base and J by 0 bases, 10 bases remained unmatched. CDR1 and CDR2 (germline): SGHDT, YYEEEE. The CDR3 sequence: CASSLRTGGPLYSNQPQHF. The CDR3 DNA reads as TGTGCCAGCAGCTTGAGGACAGGGGGGCCTTTATATAGCAATCAGCCCCAGCATTTT.

The gene calls are TRBV27 and TRBJ1-2, with D possibly TRBD1 on 6 matching bases. This CDR3 comprises 13 residues. The germline gives CDR1 MNHEY, CDR2 SMNVEV (reference sequence). Trimming stripped 5 bases from V and 4 bases from J, with 11 bases between. This CDR3 reads CASSPGGPYGYTF. DNA for the CDR3: TGTGCCAGCAGTCCGGGGGGGCCCTATGGCTACACCTTC.

The chain links TRBV10-1 to TRBJ2-5, with D perhaps matching TRBD1 (6 bases). Trimming removed 2 bases at V and 1 base at J, with 14 bases between. CDR1 and CDR2 (germline): WNHNN, SYGVQD (reference sequence). CDR3 length equals 16 residues. DNA of the CDR3: TGCGCCAGCAGTGAGACATCCTCCAGGGGCCAAGAGACCCAGTACTTC. The encoded protein is CASSETSSRGQETQYF.

This chain connects TRBV29-1 to TRBJ2-7, with 9 bases identical to TRBD2. This CDR3 contains 13 residues. CDR1 and CDR2 (germline): SQVTM, ANQGSEA. The junction had 4 bases not matched to a gene; V was cut back by 4 bases and J by 3 bases. The CDR3 reads CSVGASGVYEQYF. CDR3 in DNA: TGCAGCGTTGGGGCTAGCGGGGTCTACGAGCAGTACTTC.

The chain uses TRBV27 and TRBJ1-2; D call uncertain. The CDR3 spans 15 residues. Looked up from germline, CDR1 is MNHEY and CDR2 is SMNVEV (reference sequence). V was cut by 5 bases and J by 4 bases, with 17 bases left in between. The CDR3 loop is CASSPHPGSIYGYTF. The CDR3 DNA reads as TGTGCCAGCAGTCCCCATCCCGGGTCTATCTATGGCTACACCTTC.

In DNA form, the CDR3 reads TGTGCCAGCAGCGCGGGACTAGCGCGGACCTACGAGCAGTACTTC. Encoded protein: CASSAGLARTYEQYF. The rearrangement links TRBV11-2 to TRBJ2-7; the match to TRBD2 covers 10 bases. Germline values: CDR1 SGHAT, CDR2 FQNNGV. The CDR3 is 15 amino acids. The J segment lost 2 bases and the V segment lost 5 bases, leaving 6 bases of the junction unmatched.

J is TRBJ2-1 and V is TRBV5-6; no clear D. Germline V gene lookup returns CDR1 SGHDT and CDR2 YYEEEE. This CDR3 is built from 14 residues. Trimming left V 1 base short and J 5 bases short, with 10 bases between. CDR3 DNA sequence: TGTGCCAGCAGCTTGCGCCAGGAAAACAATGAGCAGTTCTTC. This gives the protein CASSLRQENNEQFF.

This chain links TRBV23-1 with TRBJ1-2; tentatively, D is TRBD1 (6 bases). TRBV23-1 is given ORF status, its function remaining uncertain. V was clipped by 2 bases and J by 4 bases, with 8 bases between them. The CDR3 sequence is 13 residues long. CDR3: CASSQGQFYGYTF. In DNA form, the CDR3 reads TGCGCCAGCAGTCAAGGACAGTTCTATGGCTACACCTTC.

The V and J genes are TRBV27 and TRBJ2-1; TRBD2 aligns across 8 bases. Trimming took 0 bases from V and 4 from J; bases not matched to a gene: 14. Looked up from germline, CDR1 is MNHEY and CDR2 is SMNVEV (reference sequence). The CDR3 spans 19 residues. CDR3 in amino acids: CASSLSRGDTEVGYNEQFF. The CDR3, as DNA: TGTGCCAGCAGTTTATCGCGGGGGGATACGGAGGTAGGGTACAATGAGCAGTTCTTC.

The chain links TRBV7-9 to TRBJ1-1; 7 nucleotides agree with TRBD1. The CDR3 is 18 amino acids. Germline V lookup: CDR1 SEHNR, CDR2 FQNEAQ (reference sequence). Trimming removed 2 bases from V and 5 bases from J; junction bases left unmatched: 17. The CDR3 bases are TGTGCCAGCAGCTTAAGGGACAGAAGGTCTTGTTTAGGTACTGAAGCTTTCTTT. Translated, it gives CASSLRDRRSCLGTEAFF.

This chain joins TRBV4-1 and TRBJ1-5; possible D gene TRBD1, 5 bases. Germline V lookup: CDR1 MGHRA, CDR2 YSYEKL. V was pared by 4 bases and J by 4 bases, with 17 bases between. CDR3 length equals 16 residues. The CDR3: CASSPLLRRGNQPQHF. DNA of the CDR3: TGCGCCAGCAGCCCGCTGTTGAGAAGGGGAAATCAGCCCCAGCATTTT.

The chain uses TRBV9 and TRBJ1-5, with 9 positions matching TRBD1. The CDR3 consists of 20 residues. J was trimmed by 6 bases and V by 0 bases; bases with no gene match: 19. The germline gives CDR1 SGDLS, CDR2 YYNGEE. DNA of the CDR3: TGTGCCAGCAGCGTAGGAGAAGAGGTCGGGGACAGGGTGGGAATTCAGCCCCAGCATTTT. It codes for CASSVGEEVGDRVGIQPQHF. Full variable domain (remainder filled in from reference TRBV9 and TRBJ1-5): DSGVTQTPKHLITATGQRVTLRCSPRSGDLSVYWYQQSLDQGLQFLIQYYNGEERAKGNILERFSAQQFPDLHSELNLSSLELGDSALYFCASSVGEEVGDRVGIQPQHFGDGTRLSIL.

A word on this clone: A read error may account for a junction end that differs from germline. The same CDR3 is also encoded by other DNA sequences in this sample. The chain couples TRBV5-5 to TRBJ1-6, with 9 bases fitting TRBD1. CDR1 is SGHKS and CDR2 is YYEKEE in the germline V gene (reference sequence). This CDR3 has 17 residues. DNA for the CDR3: TGTGCCAGCAGCTTCGGACAGGGGAGCTCCTATAATTCCCCCCTCCACTTT. Translating it yields CASSFGQGSSYNSPLHF.